Presented here are 29 T cell receptor beta chains from one specimen sequenced in a study of T cells in Graves' hyperthyroidism and ophthalmopathy. RNA transcripts gave rise to amplified TCR beta CDR3 regions. HTBI primers were employed in a first-round RT-PCR of the TCR CDR3. TCRdb independently ran MiXCR on the multiplex PCR reads; one entry per CDR3 protein. There are hundreds of thousands of distinct CDR3 sequences in the sample; roughly 14% occur only once, and roughly 13% lies in the top ten. The sample was blood. These receptors were obtained from a man younger than 35 with Graves' ophthalmopathy.

This clonotype was counted between two and nine times. V is TRBV13 and J is TRBJ2-4; TRBD2 agrees at 7 bases. Germline CDR1 is PRHDT and CDR2 is FYEKMQ (reference sequence). This CDR3 is built from 17 residues. J gave up 2 bases and V 1 base, and 8 bases lay outside the gene matches. Here the CDR3 DNA reads TGTGCCAGCAGCTTAGTCTCTGGGGACTATACCAAAAACATTCAGTACTTC. It yields the protein CASSLVSGDYTKNIQYF.

In its sample, this clonotype was seen many times. This chain uses TRBV20-1 with TRBJ1-1; D is uncertain. CDR1 and CDR2 (germline): DFQATT, SNEGSKA (reference sequence). CDR3 length equals 13 residues. The V gene lost 3 bases and the J gene lost 0 bases, with 8 bases spanning the gap. The CDR3 sequence: CSASLTVNTEAFF. The DNA for the CDR3 is TGCAGTGCTAGCTTAACAGTGAACACTGAAGCTTTCTTT.

This clonotype was recorded at least ten times. V usage is TRBV13 and J usage is TRBJ2-5; D is ambiguous. The germline V gene has CDR1 PRHDT and CDR2 FYEKMQ (reference sequence). V was trimmed by 0 bases and J by 5 bases, leaving 7 bases between them. This CDR3 is built from 13 residues. CDR3 in amino acids: CASSLGNWETQYF. The CDR3 DNA follows: TGTGCCAGCAGCTTAGGAAACTGGGAGACCCAGTACTTC.

This clonotype came up many times. V is TRBV20-1 and J is TRBJ2-1, with 11 bases identical to TRBD2. The germline V gene has CDR1 DFQATT and CDR2 SNEGSKA (reference sequence). The CDR3 sequence is 14 residues long. Trimming removed 6 bases from V and 10 bases from J; junction bases left unmatched: 11. The CDR3 bases are TGCAGTGCCCCCGGTAGCGGGGGGGTTCGGGAGCAGTTCTTC. It translates to CSAPGSGGVREQFF.

This clonotype has at least ten counts. The chain is built from TRBV28 and TRBJ1-2, with D possibly matching TRBD1 (5 bases). The CDR3 covers 12 residues. Trimming left V 3 bases short and J 10 bases short, with 12 bases between. Germline loops: CDR1 MDHEN, CDR2 SYDVKM. This CDR3 is CASSLGGLDYTF. CDR3 DNA: TGTGCCAGCAGTTTGGGGGGGTTAGACTACACCTTC.

This clonotype was recorded at least ten times. The chain employs TRBV7-6 and TRBJ2-7; TRBD2 might be the D (5 bases). Deletions cut 5 bases from V and 4 bases from J, with 15 bases between. The CDR3 length is 14 residues. Germline V gives CDR1 SGHVS, CDR2 FNYEAQ. CDR3 amino acids: CASSPPGNRYEQYF. CDR3 coding DNA: TGTGCCAGCAGCCCACCGGGGAACCGGTACGAGCAGTACTTC.

At least ten counts were recorded for this clonotype. The rearrangement joins TRBV20-1 to TRBJ1-1; D gene uncertain. The ends were cut back, 3 bases at V and 3 bases at J, with 14 bases in the middle. This CDR3 is 14 amino acids long. Germline V gene lookup returns CDR1 DFQATT and CDR2 SNEGSKA (reference sequence). The CDR3 DNA sequence: TGCAGTGCTAGTAACCAGTTAGGCGACACTGAAGCTTTCTTT. Amino acids: CSASNQLGDTEAFF.

The rearrangement joins TRBV19 to TRBJ1-6; D unclear. The V end lost 5 bases, the J end lost 7 bases, and 9 bases lay between the germline ends. Looked up from germline, CDR1 is LNHDA and CDR2 is SQIVND (reference sequence). The CDR3 has 13 amino acids. The CDR3 protein is CASSQEVNSPLHF. As DNA, the CDR3 is TGTGCCAGTAGTCAAGAAGTAAATTCACCCCTCCACTTT.

In this sample, this clonotype turned up many times. J is TRBJ2-1 and V is TRBV27, with D possibly TRBD2 on 6 matching bases. Germline V gene lookup returns CDR1 MNHEY and CDR2 SMNVEV (reference sequence). Deletions cut 7 bases from V and 6 bases from J, with 13 bases between. The CDR3 totals 13 residues. CDR3 sequence reads: CASTPGGVNEQFF. The CDR3, as DNA: TGTGCCAGCACTCCCGGGGGAGTCAATGAGCAGTTCTTC.

A note on this clonotype: The junction does not match germline at one end; this may be a read error. The chain employs TRBV5-1 and TRBJ2-2, with TRBD2 matching 13 bases. This CDR3 contains 17 residues. CDR1 and CDR2 (germline): SGHRS, YFSETQ. In DNA, the CDR3 is TGTGCCAGCAGCGTGGGACTAGCGGGACTCAACACCGGGGAGCTGTTTTTT. Residues: CASSVGLAGLNTGELFF.

This clonotype was recorded at least ten times. The rearrangement links TRBV27 to TRBJ2-2, with D unclear. Trimming took off 0 bases at V and 1 base at J, with 12 bases between the two ends. The CDR3 length is 17 residues. CDR1 is MNHEY, CDR2 SMNVEV, per germline (reference sequence). This chain's CDR3 is CASSLSGNAENTGELFF. For the CDR3, the DNA is TGTGCCAGCAGTTTATCGGGAAACGCGGAGAACACCGGGGAGCTGTTTTTT.

This chain connects TRBV20-1 to TRBJ2-3, with 11 positions matching TRBD2. The CDR3 has 13 residues. CDR1 DFQATT and CDR2 SNEGSKA come from the germline V gene (reference sequence). V trimming: 5 bases; J trimming: 4 bases; junction bases outside the gene matches: 2. Written as DNA, the CDR3 is TGCAGTGCTCCTAGCGGGAGGCCAGATACGCAGTATTTT. It is translated as CSAPSGRPDTQYF.

The chain employs TRBV11-3 and TRBJ1-2; weak D call: TRBD1 (5 bases). V was clipped by 5 bases and J by 4 bases, with 11 bases between them. Per the germline V gene, CDR1 is SGHNT and CDR2 is YENEEA. The CDR3 contains 13 residues. CDR3 bases: TGTGCCAGCAGCCGGACAATAAGCTATGGCTACACCTTC. Its translation is CASSRTISYGYTF.

A remark on this clonotype: At one end the junction does not follow the germline gene, possibly because of a read error. This sequence joins TRBV16 and TRBJ1-1, with unresolved D. Per the germline V gene, CDR1 is KGHSY and CDR2 is FQNENV. The CDR3 runs 14 residues. The CDR3 loop reads CAGSPLAGDTEAFF. In DNA, the CDR3 is TGTGCCGGCAGCCCCCTCGCCGGGGACACTGAAGCTTTCTTT.

This clonotype occurred many times. The chain recombines TRBV18 with TRBJ2-1; the D is unclear. The CDR3 has 15 residues. V lost 3 bases to trimming and J lost 0 bases, with 9 bases between them. The germline gives CDR1 KGHSH, CDR2 LQKENI. The chain's CDR3 is CASSPLVSSYNEQFF. In DNA form, the CDR3 reads TGTGCCAGCTCACCGTTGGTCAGCTCCTACAATGAGCAGTTCTTC.

Note on this clonotype: The junction and the germline gene differ at one end; a read error may be behind it. This sequence joins TRBV11-3 and TRBJ2-3; 10 bases are shared with TRBD2. Germline-derived CDR1 and CDR2 are SGHNT and YENEEA. The CDR3 covers 17 residues. The DNA of the CDR3 is TGTGTCAGCAGCTCACGACTAGCGGGTGGTACGGTAGATACGCAGTATTTT. Translated, it gives CVSSSRLAGGTVDTQYF.

This sequence joins TRBV12-3 or TRBV12-4 and TRBJ2-7, with 8 positions matching TRBD2. The CDR3 covers 15 residues. Trimming cost V 7 bases and J 4 bases; bases outside gene matches: 12. DNA of the CDR3: TGTGCCAGCACCGGGAGAAGCGGGGGACATTACGAGCAGTACTTC. This sequence encodes CASTGRSGGHYEQYF.

This clonotype has a count of ten or more. The V call is TRBV7-9, the J call TRBJ2-5; D remains unclear. Germline V gene lookup returns CDR1 SEHNR and CDR2 FQNEAQ (reference sequence). The CDR3 contains 16 residues. The V end was cut by 5 bases, the J end by 5 bases, with 21 bases between. The CDR3 spells CASSRAAGRHRETQYF. CDR3 sequence (DNA): TGTGCCAGCAGCCGGGCGGCAGGCCGGCATCGGGAGACCCAGTACTTC.

This clonotype appeared many times. The V and J genes are TRBV5-1 and TRBJ2-2; 8 bases are shared with TRBD2. The CDR3 length is 17 residues. Germline CDR1 is SGHRS and CDR2 is YFSETQ. V was clipped by 2 bases and J by 0 bases; unmatched bases: 6. The DNA of the CDR3 is TGCGCCAGCAGCTTCGGGGGTAGCGGGGCGAACACCGGGGAGCTGTTTTTT. Encoded protein: CASSFGGSGANTGELFF.

The sample holds many counts of this clonotype. The genes are TRBV6-1 and TRBJ2-2, with D perhaps being TRBD1 or TRBD2 (5 bases each). The CDR3 is 16 amino acids. Looked up from germline, CDR1 is MNHNS and CDR2 is SASEGT. V lost 5 bases and J lost 2, with 15 bases in between. The CDR3 DNA follows: TGTGCCAGCAGTTATAATTGGGACCTAAACACCGGGGAGCTGTTTTTT. This codes for CASSYNWDLNTGELFF.

There are many counts of this clonotype. This chain joins TRBV10-2 and TRBJ2-5; D uncertain. CDR1 and CDR2 from the germline V gene are WSHSY and SAAADI. CDR3 length: 13 residues. V lost 6 bases and J lost 2, with 10 bases in between. CDR3 region: CASRWEIQETQYF. CDR3 in DNA: TGCGCCAGCAGGTGGGAAATTCAAGAGACCCAGTACTTC.

This clonotype was recorded at least ten times. The V call is TRBV30, the J call TRBJ1-4, with D hard to call. Trimming left V 0 bases short and J 8 bases short, with 10 bases between. The CDR3 covers 13 residues. Germline V CDR1 and CDR2: GTSNPN, SVGIG (reference sequence). The CDR3 loop reads CAWSVRSREKLFF. CDR3 sequence (DNA): TGTGCCTGGAGTGTCCGCTCGAGGGAAAAACTGTTTTTT.

In its sample, this clonotype was seen a few times. The chain recombines TRBV10-3 with TRBJ1-5; D remains ambiguous. Trimming shortened V by 6 bases and J by 1 base, and 7 bases separated the two germline ends. Germline-derived CDR1 and CDR2 are ENHRY and SYGVKD. The CDR3 is 13 amino acids. Written as DNA, the CDR3 is TGTGCCATCAGAGGCTTGAGCAATCAGCCCCAGCATTTT. This gives the protein CAIRGLSNQPQHF.

This clonotype has at least ten counts. V is TRBV15 and J is TRBJ1-2; no clear D gene. The CDR3 consists of 13 residues. V was shortened by 1 base and J by 2 bases, with 5 bases between the two germline ends. CDR1 is LNHNV, CDR2 YYDKDF, per germline (reference sequence). CDR3 sequence reads: CATSRVRNYGYTF. The CDR3 bases are TGTGCCACCAGCAGAGTTCGGAACTATGGCTACACCTTC.

This clonotype was counted ten times or more. The chain carries TRBV9 and TRBJ1-1; D uncertain. The V gene's germline CDR1 is SGDLS and CDR2 YYNGEE. The CDR3 is 16 amino acids. The V and J ends lost 3 bases and 5 bases respectively, with 20 bases between them. The CDR3 nucleotides read TGTGCCAGCAGCGCCTGGACGGAATCCCCTGGAACTGAAGCTTTCTTT. Its translation: CASSAWTESPGTEAFF.

This clonotype was seen a handful of times. V gene TRBV5-1 combines with J gene TRBJ2-1; tentatively, D is TRBD1 or TRBD2 (5 bases each). There are 15 residues in the CDR3. The V end lost 2 bases, the J end lost 2 bases, and 11 bases lay between the germline ends. Looked up from germline, CDR1 is SGHRS and CDR2 is YFSETQ. CDR3 nucleotide sequence: TGCGCCAGCAGCTTAGTAGGGGACCCCTACAATGAGCAGTTCTTC. The encoded protein is CASSLVGDPYNEQFF.

This clonotype was seen ten or more times. The chain joins TRBV3-1 to TRBJ2-7; D gene unclear. Trimming removed 0 bases at V and 2 bases at J, with 11 bases between. The CDR3 is made up of 15 amino acids. The germline V gene encodes CDR1 LGHDT and CDR2 YNNKEL (reference sequence). The CDR3 DNA sequence: TGTGCCAGCAGCCAAGATCTCGGCGGCCCCTACGAGCAGTACTTC. Translating it yields CASSQDLGGPYEQYF.

This clonotype has at least ten counts. This chain connects TRBV7-9 to TRBJ2-7, with 10 bases fitting TRBD2. With V trimmed by 5 bases and J by 5 bases, 12 bases remained unmatched. The CDR3 is 16 residues long. The germline V gene has CDR1 SEHNR and CDR2 FQNEAQ (reference sequence). The CDR3 sequence is CASSPNLAGAFDEQYF. CDR3 bases: TGTGCCAGCAGCCCCAATCTAGCGGGGGCCTTTGACGAGCAGTACTTC.

About this clonotype itself: A much larger clone differs by one base, so this may be a read error. V gene TRBV6-2 or TRBV6-3 combines with J gene TRBJ1-5; D perhaps matches TRBD1 (6 bases). The CDR3 loop spans 14 amino acids. The germline gives CDR1 MNHEY, CDR2 SVGEGT. This CDR3 is CANSYPGVGQPQHF. As DNA, the CDR3 is TGTGCCAACAGTTACCCAGGGGTAGGACAGCCCCAGCATTTT.